This entry features one T cell receptor (beta chain) sequence. As yet, its antigen is unknown. The data were produced by immunoSEQ multiplex PCR, yet TCRdb's version contains in-frame clones alone and is incomplete. The sample lists approximately 180,000 clones; 90% were seen once. These data are taken from a study of T cell responses to AZD1222 COVID-19 vaccine. Findings of the study overall: The peak T cell response came first, and repertoires were sampled only after it.

CDR3 length equals 13 residues. Germline CDR1 is SGHAT and CDR2 is FQNNGV. Trimming shortened V by 2 bases and J by 0 bases, and 5 bases separated the two germline ends. The sequence came from an adult in good health. Sequencing used peripheral blood, obtained on day 0 of AZD1222 vaccination. The V gene is TRBV11-2, the J gene TRBJ2-7, with no clear D. In DNA form, the CDR3 reads TGTGCCAGCAGCTTACACACCTCCTACGAGCAGTACTTC. Amino acid sequence: CASSLHTSYEQYF.